Following are 31 T cell receptor beta chains from one sample sequenced in a study of cytomegalovirus exposure and HLA in healthy donors. PCR employed 60 Vbeta and 13 Jbeta primers. Profiling relied on immunoSEQ multiplex PCR, and the TCRdb table lists in-frame clones only, not all of them. The table has roughly 100,000 clones, over 80% seen once; the top ten hold roughly 6.9%. The sample comprised PBMCs. These receptors all stem from a man aged 25 to 40 in good health and CMV-seropositive.

The J gene is TRBJ2-7, the V gene TRBV6-5, with TRBD1 matching 7 bases. CDR3 length equals 14 residues. Germline CDR1 is MNHEY and CDR2 is SVGAGI. Unmatched junction bases numbered 8, after V lost 4 bases and J lost 5 bases. CDR3 in DNA: TGTGCCAGCAGTTGGACAGGAGCCGGGGACGAGCAGTACTTC. Its translation is CASSWTGAGDEQYF.

The rearrangement links TRBV27 to TRBJ2-3; D remains ambiguous. The CDR3 covers 12 residues. Germline V gives CDR1 MNHEY, CDR2 SMNVEV (reference sequence). Deletions cut 1 base from V and 8 bases from J, with 7 bases between. The CDR3, as DNA: TGTGCCAGCAGTTTATTACGAGGTACGCAGTATTTT. It codes for CASSLLRGTQYF.

V is TRBV20-1 and J is TRBJ2-5; unclear D gene. Per germline, CDR1 DFQATT and CDR2 SNEGSKA (reference sequence). Deletions cut 5 bases from V and 9 bases from J, with 13 bases between. The CDR3 consists of 11 residues. The CDR3 coding sequence is TGCAGTGCTCCTAATCCGCCGGCCCAGTACTTC. This codes for CSAPNPPAQYF.

This chain links TRBV5-1 with TRBJ1-2, with D unclear. The CDR3 is 16 residues long. V lost 0 bases to trimming and J lost 4 bases, with 16 bases between them. From germline, CDR1 is SGHRS and CDR2 YFSETQ. DNA of the CDR3: TGCGCCAGCAGCTTGGTGGGAGAGGGTTCGGGCTATGGCTACACCTTC. Protein: CASSLVGEGSGYGYTF.

The CDR3 loop reads CASSTGGWSTDTQYF. For the CDR3, the DNA is TGTGCCAGCAGCACGGGGGGGTGGAGCACAGATACGCAGTATTTT. The V and J genes are TRBV9 and TRBJ2-3; 8 bases map to TRBD2. The length of the CDR3 is 15 residues. Per germline, CDR1 SGDLS and CDR2 YYNGEE. V lost 4 bases and J lost 0; bases outside the gene matches: 4. The whole variable domain, remainder taken from reference TRBV9 and TRBJ2-3, is DSGVTQTPKHLITATGQRVTLRCSPRSGDLSVYWYQQSLDQGLQFLIQYYNGEERAKGNILERFSAQQFPDLHSELNLSSLELGDSALYFCASSTGGWSTDTQYFGPGTRLTVL.

This chain uses TRBV5-6 with TRBJ2-5; D uncertain. The length of the CDR3 is 14 residues. Germline V gene data show CDR1 as SGHDT and CDR2 as YYEEEE. V was shortened by 0 bases and J by 1 base, with 7 bases between the two germline ends. CDR3 in amino acids: CASSLDSFQETQYF. The DNA for the CDR3 is TGTGCCAGCAGCTTGGACTCCTTCCAAGAGACCCAGTACTTC.

This chain connects TRBV6-6 to TRBJ1-6; D is uncertain. V was trimmed by 0 bases and J by 5 bases, leaving 11 bases between them. Germline V gene sequence: CDR1 MNHNY, CDR2 SVGAGI (reference sequence). This CDR3 spans 16 amino acids. The CDR3 region is CASSYSIWRNNSPLHF. CDR3 nucleotide sequence: TGTGCCAGCAGTTACTCGATTTGGAGAAATAATTCACCCCTCCACTTT.

This clone appeared a single time. This rearrangement joins TRBV4-1 to TRBJ2-1; TRBD2 agrees at 9 bases. Germline lookup yields CDR1 MGHRA and CDR2 YSYEKL. This CDR3 contains 17 residues. V lost 1 base and J lost 9; bases outside the gene matches: 13. This CDR3 is CASSQAPLGSGGSEQFF. As DNA, the CDR3 is TGCGCCAGCAGCCAAGCGCCTCTAGGGAGCGGGGGGTCTGAGCAGTTCTTC.

The CDR3 DNA sequence: TGCGCCAGCAGCCCCTCCGGTAGTGACGAGCAGTACTTC. It translates to CASSPSGSDEQYF. The chain recombines TRBV5-1 with TRBJ2-7; no clear D gene. There are 13 residues in the CDR3. Trimming removed 4 bases at V and 5 bases at J, with 13 bases between. The germline V gene has CDR1 SGHRS and CDR2 YFSETQ.

CDR3 amino acids: CASSQVVAPDTQYF. DNA of the CDR3: TGCGCCAGCAGCCAAGTGGTGGCCCCAGATACGCAGTATTTT. The V call is TRBV4-1, the J call TRBJ2-3, with D unclear. With 1 base removed from V and 4 bases from J, the gap between germline ends came to 9 bases. The CDR3 runs to 14 residues. Germline V CDR1 and CDR2: MGHRA, YSYEKL.

The chain has TRBV5-1 and TRBJ1-4; 10 bases map to TRBD1. V dropped 4 bases and J dropped 7; count of bases not matched to a gene: 7. Germline values: CDR1 SGHRS, CDR2 YFSETQ. This CDR3 comprises 15 residues. This CDR3 reads CASSPGGTGAEKLFF. In nucleotides, the CDR3 is TGCGCCAGCAGCCCCGGGGGGACAGGGGCTGAAAAACTGTTTTTT.

The rearrangement joins TRBV6-6 to TRBJ1-1; D not resolved. The CDR3 runs to 12 residues. CDR1 MNHNY and CDR2 SVGAGI come from the germline V gene (reference sequence). V lost 0 bases, J lost 4 bases, and 3 bases lay in between. CDR3 nucleotides: TGTGCCAGCAGTTACTCCCTCACTGAAGCTTTCTTT. Its protein product is CASSYSLTEAFF.

A few counts support this clone. This sequence joins TRBV6-1 and TRBJ1-4, with 7 positions matching TRBD1. Germline V gene lookup returns CDR1 MNHNS and CDR2 SASEGT. J lost 3 bases, V lost 7 bases, and 5 bases had no gene match. The CDR3 totals 14 residues. The CDR3 DNA reads TGTGCCAGCATGAAAGGACAGGCTAATGAAAAACTGTTTTTT. Translation gives CASMKGQANEKLFF.

This clone appeared a single time. CDR3 amino acids: CASSPPSQRGETQYF. In DNA, the CDR3 is TGTGCCAGCTCACCACCGAGTCAGCGGGGGGAGACCCAGTACTTC. This chain links TRBV18 with TRBJ2-5; 8 bases map to TRBD2. There are 15 residues in the CDR3. Germline trimming cut 0 bases from V and 5 bases from J; bases unmatched to any gene: 5. Germline V gene lookup returns CDR1 KGHSH and CDR2 LQKENI.

This chain uses TRBV7-9 with TRBJ1-5, with D hard to call. Trimming shortened V by 6 bases and J by 4 bases, and 7 bases separated the two germline ends. This CDR3 comprises 12 residues. The V gene's germline CDR1 is SEHNR and CDR2 FQNEAQ (reference sequence). CDR3 sequence: CASSPLNQPQHF. CDR3 DNA sequence: TGTGCCAGCAGTCCTCTTAATCAGCCCCAGCATTTT.

Comment on this clone: Other DNA sequences from this sample encode an identical CDR3 as well. This rearrangement joins TRBV27 to TRBJ1-5, with 7 bases identical to TRBD1. The J segment lost 2 bases and the V segment lost 2 bases, leaving 0 bases of the junction unmatched. Germline CDR1 and CDR2: MNHEY and SMNVEV (reference sequence). This CDR3 has 14 amino acids. CDR3 residues: CASSLGQGNQPQHF. The CDR3 DNA follows: TGTGCCAGCAGTTTAGGACAGGGCAATCAGCCCCAGCATTTT.

The chain links TRBV13 to TRBJ1-4; D may be TRBD1 (5 bases). Looked up from germline, CDR1 is PRHDT and CDR2 is FYEKMQ (reference sequence). The CDR3 is made up of 12 amino acids. V lost 2 bases and J lost 11, with 9 bases in between. CDR3 in DNA: TGTGCCAGCAGCTTACGGGACTCTAAACTGTTTTTT. Residues: CASSLRDSKLFF. The whole variable domain, remainder taken from reference TRBV13 and TRBJ1-4, is AAGVIQSPRHLIKEKRETATLKCYPIPRHDTVYWYQQGPGQDPQFLISFYEKMQSDKGSIPDRFSAQQFSDYHSELNMSSLELGDSALYFCASSLRDSKLFFGSGTQLSVL.

This rearrangement joins TRBV7-9 to TRBJ1-2; D may be TRBD1 (5 bases). Germline V gene lookup returns CDR1 SEHNR and CDR2 FQNEAQ (reference sequence). With 2 bases removed from V and 3 bases from J, the gap between germline ends came to 7 bases. The CDR3 consists of 13 residues. The CDR3 DNA reads as TGTGCCAGCAGCTTACCCAGGGACTATGGCTACACCTTC. Translation: CASSLPRDYGYTF.

The chain combines TRBV9 with TRBJ2-1, with 13 bases identical to TRBD2. Looked up from germline, CDR1 is SGDLS and CDR2 is YYNGEE. CDR3 length equals 15 residues. The trim removed 2 bases at V and 4 bases at J, leaving 0 bases unmatched. CDR3 nucleotide sequence: TGTGCCAGCAGCGTGGGACTAGCGGGATACAATGAGCAGTTCTTC. Protein product: CASSVGLAGYNEQFF.

Concerning this clone itself: Mismatch with germline at one junction end may stem from a read error. In the same sample, other DNA sequences code for this CDR3. DNA of the CDR3: TGTGCCAGCAGCGCCGGGACACTGAACACGGAAGCTTTCTTT. It yields the protein CASSAGTLNTEAFF. The chain uses TRBV9 and TRBJ1-1, with D tentatively TRBD1 (6 bases). The germline V gene encodes CDR1 SGDLS and CDR2 YYNGEE. This CDR3 comprises 14 residues.

The J gene is TRBJ2-5, the V gene TRBV7-2; the match to TRBD2 covers 8 bases. CDR1 and CDR2 (germline): SGHTA, FQGNSA. This CDR3 has 15 amino acids. The V and J ends lost 2 bases and 9 bases, in that order; junction bases with no gene match: 11. CDR3 bases: TGTGCCAGCAGCTTACAGGGAATCCGGGAGGGTTCCCAGTACTTC. Its protein is CASSLQGIREGSQYF.

This clone appeared a single time. This chain joins TRBV28 and TRBJ1-4; D might be TRBD1 (5 bases). CDR3 length equals 14 residues. V lost 3 bases and J 7 bases, leaving 12 bases between the germline ends. Germline values: CDR1 MDHEN, CDR2 SYDVKM. The CDR3: CASSFPLDTEKLFF. CDR3 bases: TGTGCCAGCAGTTTCCCCCTGGACACTGAAAAACTGTTTTTT. The whole variable domain, remainder taken from reference TRBV28 and TRBJ1-4, is DVKVTQSSRYLVKRTGEKVFLECVQDMDHENMFWYRQDPGLGLRLIYFSYDVKMKEKGDIPEGYSVSREKKERFSLILESASTNQTSMYLCASSFPLDTEKLFFGSGTQLSVL.

This rearrangement joins TRBV4-2 to TRBJ2-3; 12 nucleotides align to TRBD2. There are 17 residues in the CDR3. Per germline, CDR1 LGHNA and CDR2 YNFKEQ. Trimming took 2 bases from V and 5 from J; bases not matched to a gene: 8. DNA of the CDR3: TGTGCCAGCAGCCAATGGACTAGCGGGGAGCGTAGAGATACGCAGTATTTT. It is translated as CASSQWTSGERRDTQYF.

The chain has TRBV9 and TRBJ1-2, with D perhaps matching TRBD1 (5 bases). Per germline, CDR1 SGDLS and CDR2 YYNGEE. V was cut by 3 bases and J by 0 bases, with 9 bases left in between. The CDR3 has 14 residues. For the CDR3, the DNA is TGTGCCAGCAGCGCAGTGACAGCTAACTATGGCTACACCTTC. Amino acid sequence: CASSAVTANYGYTF.

This rearrangement joins TRBV7-6 to TRBJ1-3; D may be TRBD1 (5 bases). CDR1 and CDR2 (germline): SGHVS, FNYEAQ. This CDR3 has 15 residues. V gave up 0 bases and J gave up 0 bases, with 6 bases separating them. The CDR3 bases are TGTGCCAGCAGCTTAGCGGGACTCTCTGGAAACACCATATATTTT. Translated: CASSLAGLSGNTIYF.

This clone was found a few times. The V and J genes are TRBV5-6 and TRBJ2-5; D unresolved. CDR3 length: 13 amino acids. V was clipped by 6 bases and J by 1 base, with 10 bases between them. Looked up from germline, CDR1 is SGHDT and CDR2 is YYEEEE. The CDR3 DNA sequence: TGTGCCAGCATGAAAGAGCTCCAAGAGACCCAGTACTTC. It is translated as CASMKELQETQYF.

In its sample, this clone was seen a few times. The chain joins TRBV5-4 to TRBJ1-1, with D maybe TRBD1 (6 bases). CDR1 is SGHNT and CDR2 is YYREEE in the germline V gene (reference sequence). V lost 5 bases and J 4 bases, leaving 12 bases between the germline ends. The CDR3 is made up of 13 amino acids. The CDR3 is CASRIGGSTEAFF. In DNA, the CDR3 is TGTGCCAGCAGGATAGGGGGTAGCACTGAAGCTTTCTTT.

The J gene is TRBJ1-1, the V gene TRBV28, with D possibly matching TRBD1 (6 bases). Trimming removed 3 bases at V and 1 base at J, with 15 bases between. The germline gives CDR1 MDHEN, CDR2 SYDVKM. This CDR3 spans 16 amino acids. The DNA for the CDR3 is TGTGCCAGCAGTTTCCTGGGAAGACAGGAGAACACTGAAGCTTTCTTT. Residues: CASSFLGRQENTEAFF.

This sequence joins TRBV5-1 and TRBJ2-1; 15 bases align to TRBD2. The CDR3 is made up of 17 amino acids. Germline V lookup: CDR1 SGHRS, CDR2 YFSETQ. V trimming: 3 bases; J trimming: 2 bases; junction bases outside the gene matches: 3. In DNA, the CDR3 is TGCGCCAGCAGCTCCGGACTAGCGGGGGGGCCCTACAATGAGCAGTTCTTC. Amino acids: CASSSGLAGGPYNEQFF.

The rearrangement links TRBV19 to TRBJ1-1, with 9 nucleotides matching TRBD1. Germline assignment: CDR1 LNHDA and CDR2 SQIVND (reference sequence). J was trimmed by 1 base and V by 3 bases; bases with no gene match: 6. The CDR3 totals 16 residues. The chain's CDR3 is CASSIRTGGPNTEAFF. The DNA for the CDR3 is TGTGCCAGTAGTATTCGTACAGGGGGCCCGAACACTGAAGCTTTCTTT.

V gene TRBV11-1 combines with J gene TRBJ1-2; possibly TRBD1 for D (6 bases). Germline CDR1 is SGHAT and CDR2 is FQDESV (reference sequence). The CDR3 length is 13 residues. V was pared by 5 bases and J by 8 bases, with 15 bases between. CDR3 in DNA: TGTGCCAGCAGCAGCACCCCAGGGGACGGCTACACCTTC. Its protein is CASSSTPGDGYTF.